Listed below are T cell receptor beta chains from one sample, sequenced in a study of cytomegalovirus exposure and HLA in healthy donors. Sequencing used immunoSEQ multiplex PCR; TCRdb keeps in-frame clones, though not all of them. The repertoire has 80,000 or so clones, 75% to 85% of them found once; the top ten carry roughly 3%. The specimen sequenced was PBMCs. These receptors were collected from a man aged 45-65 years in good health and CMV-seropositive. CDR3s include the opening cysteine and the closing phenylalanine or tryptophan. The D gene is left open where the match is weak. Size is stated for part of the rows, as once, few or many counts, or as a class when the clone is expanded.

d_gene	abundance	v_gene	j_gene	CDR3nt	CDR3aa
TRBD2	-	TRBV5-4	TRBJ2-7	TGTGCCAGCGGGCTGGGGGGGACTAGTTACCAGCAGTACTTC	CASGLGGTSYQQYF
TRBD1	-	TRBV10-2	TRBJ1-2	TGCGCCAGCAGGGAGGGACAGGGGCTAAGCGGCTACACCTTC	CASREGQGLSGYTF
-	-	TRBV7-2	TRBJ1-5	TGTGCCAGCAGCCCGACTGCGGACAGCCCAGCAATTTTT	CASSPTADSPAIF
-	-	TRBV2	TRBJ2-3	TGTGCCAGCGGGCAGAGCACAGATACGCAGTATTTT	CASGQSTDTQYF
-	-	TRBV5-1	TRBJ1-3	TGCGCCAGCAGCCCGGGACAAAACTCTGGAAACACCATATATTTT	CASSPGQNSGNTIYF
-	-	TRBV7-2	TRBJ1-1	TGTGCCAGCAGCTTACGAGGGAACACTGAAGCTTTCTTT	CASSLRGNTEAFF
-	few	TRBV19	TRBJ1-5	TGTGCCAGTAGTATAAGAGTAGGCAATCAGCCCCAGCATTTT	CASSIRVGNQPQHF
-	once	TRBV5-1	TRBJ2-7	TGCGCCAGCAGCTTGGGAGGGGGCTCCTACGAGCAGTACTTC	CASSLGGGSYEQYF
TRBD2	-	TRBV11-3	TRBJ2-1	TGTGCCAGCAGCTTAGATTATACGGGAGGGCCGACTCTTGAGCAGTTCTTC	CASSLDYTGGPTLEQFF
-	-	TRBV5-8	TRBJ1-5	TGTGCCAGCAGCCGGGGGTTTAGCAATCAGCCCCAGCATTTT	CASSRGFSNQPQHF
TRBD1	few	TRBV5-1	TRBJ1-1	TGCGCCAGCAGCACGGGACAGCCGAACACTGAAGCTTTCTTT	CASSTGQPNTEAFF
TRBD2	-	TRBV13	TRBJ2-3	TGTGCCAGCAGCTTATACGCCCCCCTTTTGGGGGAGGGGTATCCAGATACGCAGTATTTT	CASSLYAPLLGEGYPDTQYF
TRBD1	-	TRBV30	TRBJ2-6	TGTGCCTGGGGGACAGTCTCTCTCTCTGGGGCCAACGTCCTGACTTTC	CAWGTVSLSGANVLTF
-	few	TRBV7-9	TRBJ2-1	TGTGCCAGCAGCTCCAAAGAGCGAGTCTACAATGAGCAGTTCTTC	CASSSKERVYNEQFF
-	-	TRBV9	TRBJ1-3	TGTGCCAGCAGCGTATCTGGGGCTCCCTCTGGAAACACCATATATTTT	CASSVSGAPSGNTIYF
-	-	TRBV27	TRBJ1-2	TGTGCCAGCAGTTTCGGCAGGCTCTATGGCTACACCTTC	CASSFGRLYGYTF
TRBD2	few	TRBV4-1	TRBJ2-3	TGCGCCAGCAGCCAAGCTCTAGCGGGAGTTTTTTTGACAGATACGCAGTATTTT	CASSQALAGVFLTDTQYF
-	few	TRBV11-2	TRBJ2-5	TGTGCCAGCAGCTTAGGACAGACCCAAGAGACCCAGTACTTC	CASSLGQTQETQYF
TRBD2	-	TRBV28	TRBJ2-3	TGTGCCAGCCTACCGGGGGGGGAGGGGATTATCACAGATACGCAGTATTTT	CASLPGGEGIITDTQYF
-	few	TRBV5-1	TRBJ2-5	TGCGCCAGCAGCTTGGACCCAGGAGGCTGGACCCAGTACTTC	CASSLDPGGWTQYF
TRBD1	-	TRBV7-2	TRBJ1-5	TGTGCCAGCAGCCCATGGGACAGCCTCAATCAGCCCCAGCATTTT	CASSPWDSLNQPQHF
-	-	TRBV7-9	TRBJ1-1	TGTGCCAGCAGCTTAACCCAGATGAACACTGAAGCTTTCTTT	CASSLTQMNTEAFF
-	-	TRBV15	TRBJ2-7	TGTGCCACCAGCAGAGCTAAGGACATGGCCTACGAGCAGTACTTC	CATSRAKDMAYEQYF
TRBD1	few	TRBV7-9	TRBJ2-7	TGTTCCAGCAGCTCGGGACAGATTCAGTACTTC	CSSSSGQIQYF
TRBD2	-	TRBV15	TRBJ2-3	TGTGCCACCAGCAGAGGGGGACTAGCGTACACAGATACGCAGTATTTT	CATSRGGLAYTDTQYF
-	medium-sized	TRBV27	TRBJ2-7	TGTGCCAGCAGTTTCGCAGGGACACCCTCCTACGAGCAGTACTTC	CASSFAGTPSYEQYF
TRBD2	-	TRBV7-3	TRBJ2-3	TGTGCCAGCAGCTCAGGACTAGGAATTGGGGATACGCAGTATTTT	CASSSGLGIGDTQYF
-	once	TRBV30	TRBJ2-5	TGTGCCTGGAGGTTTCCGGGGTTGCGAGAGACCCAGTACTTC	CAWRFPGLRETQYF
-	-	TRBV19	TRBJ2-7	TGTGCCAGTAGTACTGGGCTATTTGGGGCGTCCTACGAGCAGTACTTC	CASSTGLFGASYEQYF
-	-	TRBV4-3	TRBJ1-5	TGCGCCAGCAGCCAAGGAGTTCCCGGGATCGGCAATCAGCCCCAGCATTTT	CASSQGVPGIGNQPQHF
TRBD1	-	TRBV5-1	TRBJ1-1	TGCGCCAGCAGCTTAGGACAGGGGCGCACTGAAGCTTTCTTT	CASSLGQGRTEAFF
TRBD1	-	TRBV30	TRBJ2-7	TGTGCCTGGAGTGAGGGAAACAGGGGCGGTCTCGAGCAGTACTTC	CAWSEGNRGGLEQYF
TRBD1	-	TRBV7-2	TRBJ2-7	TGTGCCAGCAGCTTATGGACAGGGTACGAGCAGTACTTC	CASSLWTGYEQYF
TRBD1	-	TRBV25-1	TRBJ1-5	TGTGCCAGCAGTGAGACAGGGGTCTATCAGCCCCAGCATTTT	CASSETGVYQPQHF
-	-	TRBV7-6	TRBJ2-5	TGTGCCAGCAGCCCACCAAGGGGGTCCCAAGAGACCCAGTACTTC	CASSPPRGSQETQYF
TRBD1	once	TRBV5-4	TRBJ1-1	TGTGCCAGCAGCTTGCCCCCGGGACAGGAAGCTTTCTTT	CASSLPPGQEAFF
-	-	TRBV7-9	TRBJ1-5	TGTGCCAGCAGCTCGATAACCAGTACAGGGACTCAGCCCCAGCATTTT	CASSSITSTGTQPQHF
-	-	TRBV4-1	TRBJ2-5	TGCGCCAGCAGCCAAGGGAGGGGCGGGGAGACCCAGTACTTC	CASSQGRGGETQYF
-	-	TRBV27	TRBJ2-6	TGTGCCAGCAGAGAAGGAGTCTCTGGGGCCAACGGCCTGACTTTC	CASREGVSGANGLTF
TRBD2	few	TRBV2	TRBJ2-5	TGTGCCAGCAAACGGCGGGAGGACCCTCAGACCCAGTACTTC	CASKRREDPQTQYF
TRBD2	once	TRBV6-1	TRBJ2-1	TGTGCCAGCAGTGGGTCGGGACTAGCGCAGCAGTTCTTC	CASSGSGLAQQFF
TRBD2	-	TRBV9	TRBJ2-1	TGTGCCAGCAGCGCAGCTAGCGGGAGGGGGAATGAGCAGTTCTTC	CASSAASGRGNEQFF
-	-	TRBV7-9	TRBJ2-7	TGTGCCAGCAGCCTAGGGGTGAGCGGGTTTGGCGAGCAGTACTTC	CASSLGVSGFGEQYF
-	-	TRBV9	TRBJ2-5	TGTGCCAGCAGCGTAGGGGTGGGGCGGCAAGAGACCCAGTACTTC	CASSVGVGRQETQYF
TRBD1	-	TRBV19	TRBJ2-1	TGTGCCAGTAAAGGACAGGAAAACAATGAGCAGTTCTTC	CASKGQENNEQFF
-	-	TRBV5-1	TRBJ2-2	TGCGCCAGCAGCGGGGAGCAGAGGGGGACCGGGGAGCTGTTTTTT	CASSGEQRGTGELFF
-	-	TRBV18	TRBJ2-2	TGTGCCAGCTCATCGACCGGGGGGAACACCGGGGAGCTGTTTTTT	CASSSTGGNTGELFF